This TCR beta chain was captured by sequencing in a study of cytomegalovirus exposure and HLA in healthy donors. Study findings and constraints: According to reports, the classifier identified cytomegalovirus status with high specificity and sensitivity. CMV antigen specificity of a few CMV-associated chains was confirmed in vitro.

After removal of 6 bases from V and 2 bases from J, the junction contained 6 bases not matched to a gene. Germline V gene data show CDR1 as SGHDN and CDR2 as FVKESK. The CDR3 loop spans 14 amino acids. Concerning this clone: Its specificity is unknown.

The table came from immunoSEQ multiplex PCR; TCRdb's copy has only in-frame clones and leaves some out. Of about 200,000 clones listed, about 86% are singletons. This sequence originates from a woman younger than 30 in good health and CMV-seronegative. Sequenced: PBMCs. The J gene is TRBJ2-5, the V gene TRBV14; 7 nucleotides align to TRBD2. CDR3 residues: CASSPGGLQETQYF. In DNA form, the CDR3 reads TGTGCCAGCAGTCCGGGAGGACTGCAAGAGACCCAGTACTTC.